Presented here are 11 T cell receptor beta chains from one specimen sequenced in a study of T cells in women clearing cervical HPV infection. TCRdb keeps only in-frame clones here, not all; method: immunoSEQ multiplex PCR. The sample yields over 15,000 clones, of which the top ten take up approximately 10%. The sequenced sample consisted of blood buffy coat. The receptors derive from a woman between 18 and 70 years old with a cervical HPV16 infection that either progressed to CIN3+ or cleared (not recorded which).

With regard to this clone: The read comes to an end 3 residues before the CDR3 does, leaving the germline J gene to fill in the end. The chain joins TRBV6-1 to TRBJ2-1; 12 bases match TRBD2. Germline CDR1 and CDR2: MNHNS and SASEGT. V dropped 4 bases and J dropped 6; count of bases not matched to a gene: 7. CDR3 size: 16 residues. The CDR3 reads CASSGRTSGIFNEQFF. Incomplete CDR3 DNA: TGTGCCAGCAGTGGCAGGACTAGCGGGATATTCAATGAG.

Comment on this clone: The sequence runs out 3 residues before the end of the CDR3; the remainder is reconstructed from the germline J gene. The V call is TRBV7-2, the J call TRBJ1-5, with 7 bases matching TRBD1. This CDR3 has 15 amino acids. The V segment lost 4 bases and the J segment 2 bases; nucleotides outside the gene matches: 5. Per the germline V gene, CDR1 is SGHTA and CDR2 is FQGNSA. The DNA read from the CDR3 is TGTGCCAGCAGCTCGCTAGGACAGGGCAATCAGCCC. Its protein is CASSSLGQGNQP. The CDR3 in its entirety is CASSSLGQGNQPQHF.

With respect to this clone: The read terminates 3 residues ahead of where the CDR3 ends, so the germline J gene completes it. V usage is TRBV19 and J usage is TRBJ2-3; 7 bases agree with TRBD1. The CDR3 is made up of 14 amino acids. Germline CDR1 is LNHDA and CDR2 is SQIVND (reference sequence). Incomplete CDR3 DNA: TGTGCCAGTAGTGAACGACAGGGCCAAGAGACG. Encoded protein: CASSERQGQET. The full-length CDR3 reads as CASSERQGQETQYF.

In regard to this clone: Read data end 3 residues before the CDR3 end; the end is taken from the germline J gene. This chain links TRBV29-1 with TRBJ2-1; 8 bases line up with TRBD1. CDR3 size: 15 residues. V lost 3 bases, J lost 7 bases, and 11 bases stayed unmatched. CDR1 and CDR2 (germline): SQVTM, ANQGSEA. The CDR3 here is CSVETQGVGLNEQFF. Partial CDR3 DNA: TGCAGCGTTGAGACACAGGGGGTAGGGTTAAATGAG.

A note on this clone: From the germline J gene comes the end of the CDR3, since the read stops 3 residues before it. V and J are TRBV20-1 and TRBJ1-4; 11 nucleotides align to TRBD1. Germline V gene data show CDR1 as DFQATT and CDR2 as SNEGSKA (reference sequence). J lost 7 bases, V lost 0 bases, and 4 bases had no gene match. The CDR3 length is 15 residues. The CDR3 here is CSARDLGTGGEKLFF. Partial CDR3 DNA: TGCAGTGCTAGAGATCTCGGGACAGGGGGTGAAAAA.

About this clone itself: The read stops 3 residues short of the end of the CDR3; the missing end is completed from the germline J gene. The rearrangement joins TRBV7-9 to TRBJ1-1, with TRBD1 as a possible D gene (5 bases). Germline CDR1 is SEHNR and CDR2 is FQNEAQ (reference sequence). The length of the CDR3 is 14 residues. Deletions cut 2 bases from V and 5 bases from J, with 12 bases between. The CDR3 DNA, read in part, is TGTGCCAGCAGCTTACGTGCAGGGAATACTGAA. Translation: CASSLRAGNTE. Given in full, the CDR3 is CASSLRAGNTEAFF.

Of note for this clone: Sequencing ends 3 residues short of the CDR3 end; the germline J gene provides the rest. The chain couples TRBV4-2 to TRBJ1-1; D is undetermined. The CDR3 sequence is 14 residues long. CDR1 LGHNA and CDR2 YNFKEQ come from the germline V gene. Partial CDR3 DNA: TGTGCCAGCAGCCACCCGGGGATTGGGCCCGAA. Encoded protein: CASSHPGIGPE. The full CDR3 protein is CASSHPGIGPEAFF.

Note on this clone: Read data end 3 residues before the CDR3 end; the end is taken from the germline J gene. The chain joins TRBV6-1 to TRBJ2-2; perhaps TRBD1 as D (5 bases). V was trimmed by 3 bases and J by 3 bases, leaving 11 bases between them. Per the germline V gene, CDR1 is MNHNS and CDR2 is SASEGT. The CDR3 is 15 residues long. This CDR3 is CASSEDTGYTGELFF. Incomplete CDR3 DNA: TGTGCCAGCAGTGAGGATACAGGTTACACCGGGGAG.

The CDR3: CASSFSSYTDTQYF. Incomplete CDR3 DNA: TGCGCCAGCAGCTTTTCCAGTTACACAGATACG. The rearrangement uses TRBV5-1 and TRBJ2-3; no clear D. From the germline J gene comes the end of the CDR3, since the read stops 3 residues before it. The CDR3 has 14 amino acids. V lost 2 bases and J lost 2, with 9 bases in between. CDR1 SGHRS and CDR2 YFSETQ come from the germline V gene. Using reference TRBV5-1 and TRBJ2-3 for the parts outside the CDR3, the full variable domain is KAGVTQTPRYLIKTRGQQVTLSCSPISGHRSVSWYQQTPGQGLQFLFEYFSETQRNKGNFPGRFSGRQFSNSRSEMNVSTLELGDSALYLCASSFSSYTDTQYFGPGTRLTVL.

As concerns this clone: The read falls 3 residues short of the CDR3 end, and the missing part is taken from the germline J gene. The J gene is TRBJ2-1, the V gene TRBV7-6; possibly TRBD2 for D (6 bases). The V end lost 5 bases, the J end lost 8 bases, and 19 bases lay between the germline ends. Germline V CDR1 and CDR2: SGHVS, FNYEAQ. The CDR3 has 15 residues. CDR3 protein: CASSQSGLGQDEQFF. The DNA read from the CDR3 is TGTGCCAGCAGCCAATCGGGACTGGGCCAGGATGAG.

In regard to this clone: The missing CDR3 end, 3 residues past where the read stops, is filled in from the germline J gene. The rearrangement uses TRBV7-6 and TRBJ1-1, with TRBD1 identical over 8 bases. The CDR3 spans 14 residues. In germline, CDR1 is SGHVS, CDR2 FNYEAQ. The part of the CDR3 DNA that was read is TGTGCCAGCAGCCCAGGACAGGGCGGCTATGGC. Amino acids: CASSPGQGGYG. From start to end, the CDR3 is CASSPGQGGYGAFF.